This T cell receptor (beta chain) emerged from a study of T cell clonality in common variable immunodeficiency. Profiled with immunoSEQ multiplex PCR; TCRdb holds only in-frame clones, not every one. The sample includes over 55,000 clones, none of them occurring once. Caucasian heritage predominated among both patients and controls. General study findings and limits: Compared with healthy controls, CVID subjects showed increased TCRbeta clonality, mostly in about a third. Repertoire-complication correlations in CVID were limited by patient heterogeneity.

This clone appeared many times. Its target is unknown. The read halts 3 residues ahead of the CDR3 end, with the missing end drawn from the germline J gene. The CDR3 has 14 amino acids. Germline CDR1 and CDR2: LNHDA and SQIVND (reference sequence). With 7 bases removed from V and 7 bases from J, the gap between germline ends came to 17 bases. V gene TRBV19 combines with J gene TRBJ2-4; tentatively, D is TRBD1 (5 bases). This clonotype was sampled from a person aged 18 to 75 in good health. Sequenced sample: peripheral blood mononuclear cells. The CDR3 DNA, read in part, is TGTGCCAGTACCCGAGACAGCGCCCAGAACATT. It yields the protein CASTRDSAQNI. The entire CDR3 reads CASTRDSAQNIQYF.